These 8 T cell receptor beta chains were all obtained from the same sample, sequenced in a study of control samples from healthy donors and cancer patients. Libraries were prepared by immunoSEQ multiplex PCR; TCRdb keeps only in-frame clonotypes and omits some of them. The data contain some 150,000 clones, 91% of them singletons. The specimen sequenced was blood. The receptors were gathered from a man aged 30-40 years in good health.

J is TRBJ1-4 and V is TRBV2; maybe TRBD1 (6 bases). The ends were cut back, 7 bases at V and 5 bases at J, with 14 bases in the middle. Germline CDR1 reads SNHLY; CDR2 reads FYNNEI. The CDR3 totals 14 residues. The chain's CDR3 is CASNSGQRNEKLFF. CDR3 coding DNA: TGTGCCAGCAACTCCGGACAGCGGAATGAAAAACTGTTTTTT. The full variable domain, with the rest looked up from reference TRBV2 and TRBJ1-4, is EPEVTQTPSHQVTQMGQEVILRCVPISNHLYFYWYRQILGQKVEFLVSFYNNEISEKSEIFDDQFSVERPDGSNFTLKIRSTKLEDSAMYFCASNSGQRNEKLFFGSGTQLSVL.

J is TRBJ2-6 and V is TRBV19; 9 bases match TRBD1. Per the germline V gene, CDR1 is LNHDA and CDR2 is SQIVND (reference sequence). There are 17 residues in the CDR3. J was trimmed by 0 bases and V by 5 bases; bases with no gene match: 5. The CDR3 here is CASSAGTGLSGANVLTF. CDR3 nucleotides: TGTGCCAGTAGTGCCGGGACAGGGCTCTCTGGGGCCAACGTCCTGACTTTC.

The chain couples TRBV5-6 to TRBJ2-7; D unclear. Trimming shortened V by 1 base and J by 3 bases, and 5 bases separated the two germline ends. This CDR3 spans 12 amino acids. Germline V CDR1 and CDR2: SGHDT, YYEEEE. CDR3 sequence reads: CASSLRRYEQYF. The DNA for the CDR3 is TGTGCCAGCAGCTTGCGGCGCTACGAGCAGTACTTC.

The chain is built from TRBV10-3 and TRBJ1-1; tentative D call: TRBD1 (6 bases). Trimming took off 2 bases at V and 0 bases at J, with 10 bases between the two ends. CDR3 size: 15 residues. Germline lookup yields CDR1 ENHRY and CDR2 SYGVKD. The CDR3 nucleotides read TGTGCCATCAGTGAGACAGGGCCCTTGAACACTGAAGCTTTCTTT. It codes for CAISETGPLNTEAFF.

The genes are TRBV7-3 and TRBJ1-1; tentative D call: TRBD1 (6 bases). The germline V gene has CDR1 SGHTA and CDR2 FQGTGA. The CDR3 length is 13 residues. The V end was cut by 0 bases, the J end by 12 bases, with 14 bases between. CDR3 loop: CASSLTSDRPPFF. The CDR3 DNA reads as TGTGCCAGCAGCTTAACGTCCGACAGGCCACCTTTCTTT. Using reference TRBV7-3 and TRBJ1-1 for the parts outside the CDR3, the full variable domain is GAGVSQTPSNKVTEKGKYVELRCDPISGHTALYWYRQSLGQGPEFLIYFQGTGAADDSGLPNDRFFAVRPEGSVSTLKIQRTERGDSAVYLCASSLTSDRPPFFGQGTRLTVV.

J is TRBJ2-3 and V is TRBV27; 8 bases fit TRBD2. The V and J ends lost 2 bases and 4 bases, in that order; junction bases with no gene match: 5. This CDR3 has 15 amino acids. Germline-derived CDR1 and CDR2 are MNHEY and SMNVEV (reference sequence). DNA of the CDR3: TGTGCCAGCAGTTTAGGGACTAGTGTTTCAGATACGCAGTATTTT. Amino acid sequence: CASSLGTSVSDTQYF.

The V gene is TRBV5-1, the J gene TRBJ1-3; weak D call: TRBD1 (5 bases). V was pared by 0 bases and J by 0 bases, with 7 bases between. This CDR3 has 15 amino acids. Germline V gives CDR1 SGHRS, CDR2 YFSETQ. The CDR3 sequence: CASSLGGASGNTIYF. In DNA, the CDR3 is TGCGCCAGCAGCTTGGGAGGGGCCTCTGGAAACACCATATATTTT.

This clone was observed a handful of times. The chain is built from TRBV7-8 and TRBJ1-5; unclear D gene. The ends were cut back, 5 bases at V and 4 bases at J, with 6 bases in the middle. The CDR3 is 12 amino acids. CDR1 and CDR2 from the germline V gene are SGHVS and FQNEAQ. The DNA for the CDR3 is TGTGCCAGCAGCCCCTATAATCAGCCCCAGCATTTT. It encodes CASSPYNQPQHF. The whole variable domain, remainder taken from reference TRBV7-8 and TRBJ1-5, is GAGVSQSPRYKVAKRGQDVALRCDPISGHVSLFWYQQALGQGPEFLTYFQNEAQLDKSGLPSDRFFAERPEGSVSTLKIQRTQQEDSAVYLCASSPYNQPQHFGDGTRLSIL.